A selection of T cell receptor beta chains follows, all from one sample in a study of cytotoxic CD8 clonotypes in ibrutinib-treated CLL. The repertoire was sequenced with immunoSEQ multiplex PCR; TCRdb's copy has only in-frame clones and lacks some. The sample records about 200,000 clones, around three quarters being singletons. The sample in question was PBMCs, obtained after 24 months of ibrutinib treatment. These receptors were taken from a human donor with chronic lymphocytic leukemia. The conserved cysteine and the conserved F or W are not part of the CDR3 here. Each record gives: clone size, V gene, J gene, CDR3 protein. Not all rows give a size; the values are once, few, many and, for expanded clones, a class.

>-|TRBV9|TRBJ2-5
ASSVGGFGGETQY
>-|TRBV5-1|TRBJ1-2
ASSGQGAGYGYT
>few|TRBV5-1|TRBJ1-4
ASSFGTGNGKLF
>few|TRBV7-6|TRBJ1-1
ASSLESAFRKNTEAF
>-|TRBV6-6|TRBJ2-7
ASSRPGEQY
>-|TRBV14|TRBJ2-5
ASSLSETQY
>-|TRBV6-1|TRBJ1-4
ASRPTGENEKLF
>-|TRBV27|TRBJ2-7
ASSHDRDYYEQY
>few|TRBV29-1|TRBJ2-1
SVEEGHNEQF
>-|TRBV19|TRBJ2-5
ASNWGTGETQY
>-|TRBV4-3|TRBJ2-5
ASSQSPGLAHQETQY
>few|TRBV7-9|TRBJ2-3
ASSPGQKNTDTQY
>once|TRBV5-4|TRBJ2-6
ASSSKEGGANVLT
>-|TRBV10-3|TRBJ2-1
AISEDGGQEAYNEQF
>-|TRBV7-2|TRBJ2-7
ASSLGSETYEQY
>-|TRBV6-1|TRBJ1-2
ASSDSPTGGFYGYT
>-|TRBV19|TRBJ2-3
ASRHPGQSTDTQY
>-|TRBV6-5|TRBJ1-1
ASSYRAVNTEAF
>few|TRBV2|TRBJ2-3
ASSAVSGTDTQY
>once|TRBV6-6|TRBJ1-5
ASSYSEGVIQPQH
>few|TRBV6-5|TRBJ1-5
ASSYSGSINQPQH
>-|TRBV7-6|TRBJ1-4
ASSPSPTGEKLF
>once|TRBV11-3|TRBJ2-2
ASSPVTGPNTGELF
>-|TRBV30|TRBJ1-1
AWSRDRVIAF
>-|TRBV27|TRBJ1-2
ASRFSRQGGNYGYT
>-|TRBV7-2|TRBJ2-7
ASSGAGTLTYEQY
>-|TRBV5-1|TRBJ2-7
ASSDLYEQY
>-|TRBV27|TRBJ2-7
ASRISRGYEQY
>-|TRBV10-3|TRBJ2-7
AISPDRAGQY
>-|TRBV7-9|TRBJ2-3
ASSLGTSPSTDTQY
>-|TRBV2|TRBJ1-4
ASVKESTNEKLF
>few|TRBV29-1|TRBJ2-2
SVAGTGELF
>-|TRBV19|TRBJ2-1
ASSIGRGIEQF
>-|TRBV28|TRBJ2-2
ASMWLANTGELF
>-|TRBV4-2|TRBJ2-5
ASSQERGEETQY
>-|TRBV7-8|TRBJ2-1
ASSLAPRGTYNEQF
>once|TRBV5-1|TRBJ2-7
ASSLAESGWLYYEQY
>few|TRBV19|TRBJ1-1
ASAGGQGNTEAF
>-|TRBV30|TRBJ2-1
AWSPASGNEQF
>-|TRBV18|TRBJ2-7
ASSTDRGLPYEQY
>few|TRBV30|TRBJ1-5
AWSVGEAQH
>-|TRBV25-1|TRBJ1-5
ASSANGGNNQPQH
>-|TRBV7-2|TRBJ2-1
ASSLVSGDEQF
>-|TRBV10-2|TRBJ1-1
ASSESAGAMNTEAF
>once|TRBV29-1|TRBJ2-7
SVEDRLAATYEQY
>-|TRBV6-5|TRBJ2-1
ASSYSGLAGDEQF
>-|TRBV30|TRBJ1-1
AADRGRGEAF
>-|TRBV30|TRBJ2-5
AWRGPAGADETQY
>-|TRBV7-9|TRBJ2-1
ASSLLAGAYNEQF
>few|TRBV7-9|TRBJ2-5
ASSLARDSTETQY
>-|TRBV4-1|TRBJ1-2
ASSQAGDTVFGYT
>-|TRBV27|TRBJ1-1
ASSFISGGMFGTEAF
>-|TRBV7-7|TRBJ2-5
ASSLARDYQETQY
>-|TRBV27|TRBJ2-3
ASRSRGTGAGDTQY
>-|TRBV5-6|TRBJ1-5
ASSYRPRGGNQPQH
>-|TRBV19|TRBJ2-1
ASRSGEGSYNEQF